Included here is one T cell receptor beta chain sequence, with context. The sample comes from a study of T cell changes during pregnancy in multiple sclerosis. This table comes from immunoSEQ multiplex PCR, and its TCRdb copy is limited to in-frame clones, with some not included. The table includes around 27,000 clones, about 93% detected once. This sequence was found in a female donor with multiple sclerosis, enrolled in a pregnancy study. This specimen consisted of CD4+ T cells from peripheral blood mononuclear cells, obtained after pregnancy.

DNA for the CDR3: TGTGCCATCAGGAGGACGGGGGACACTGAAGCTTTCTTT. Translation: CAIRRTGDTEAFF. The J gene is TRBJ1-1, the V gene TRBV10-3; tentative D call: TRBD1 (5 bases). The CDR3 is made up of 13 amino acids. Germline CDR1 ENHRY, CDR2 SYGVKD. V dropped 6 bases and J dropped 3 bases, with 11 bases sitting between them.